The source of this T cell receptor (beta chain) is a study of identical twins. The study's findings and limits: Abundant cord blood beta clonotypes carried fewer insertions; memory repertoires showed none. Monozygotic twin pairs showed more out-of-frame TCR alpha sharing than models estimated.

Concerning this clonotype itself: As yet, its antigen is unknown.

J was trimmed by 5 bases and V by 1 base; bases with no gene match: 4. The CDR3 runs 15 residues. Germline V gene lookup returns CDR1 LGHDT and CDR2 YNNKEL (reference sequence). Template switching supplied a universal primer site; unique molecular identifiers were carried on the cDNA. MiXCR, run by TCRdb on the 5' RACE reads, gives a single entry per CDR3 protein. The sample holds fewer than 250,000 distinct CDR3 sequences, around 10% seen once. The sequencing input was memory (CD45RO+) T cells sorted from blood. The V call is TRBV3-1, the J call TRBJ2-1; 8 nucleotides line up with TRBD2. The TCR comes from a young woman in good health. For the CDR3, the DNA is TGTGCCAGCAGCCAAGTAGCGGGACGACACAATGAGCAGTTCTTC. Its protein is CASSQVAGRHNEQFF.